This T cell receptor (beta chain) came from a study of blood T cell repertoires in COVID-19. The repertoire was sequenced with immunoSEQ multiplex PCR; TCRdb's copy has only in-frame clones and lacks some. The sample contains 250,000 to 400,000 clones, roughly nine tenths of which appear only once. Trimming stripped 0 bases from V and 5 bases from J, with 10 bases between. CDR1 LNHNV and CDR2 YYDKDF come from the germline V gene (reference sequence). The CDR3 has 14 amino acids. V gene TRBV15 combines with J gene TRBJ1-2; D remains ambiguous. The receptor was derived from a man aged 55 to 70 who had recovered from COVID-19. Input material: PBMCs or T cells enriched from blood (not recorded which). CDR3 amino acids: CATSRDPQAYGYTF. CDR3 bases: TGTGCCACCAGCAGAGATCCCCAGGCGTATGGCTACACCTTC.